Listed below are T cell receptor beta chains from one sample, sequenced in a study of CD8+ T cells in alopecia areata. The repertoire was sequenced with immunoSEQ multiplex PCR; TCRdb's copy has only in-frame clones and lacks some. Seen here are 120,000 or so clones, approximately 59% observed once, and the top ten hold 30%. Sample: CD8+ T cells sorted from blood, taken at week 4, from a patient treated with tofacitinib. These receptors all come from a human donor with alopecia areata. CDR3s include the opening cysteine and the closing phenylalanine or tryptophan.

v_gene	j_gene	CDR3aa
TRBV27	TRBJ2-4	CASSLRGGKNIQYF
TRBV30	TRBJ1-5	CAWSPGVGQPQHF
TRBV7-9	TRBJ1-5	CASSSSTGNQPQHF
TRBV27	TRBJ2-7	CASSGGNEQYF
TRBV2	TRBJ1-5	CASKISGYQPQHF
TRBV25-1	TRBJ1-1	CASSGISRDPTTEAFF
TRBV25-1	TRBJ1-6	CASSEWIFPPYNSPLHF
TRBV13	TRBJ1-1	CASSMNTEAFF
TRBV7-9	TRBJ2-1	CASSPRLAGTLKEQFF
TRBV30	TRBJ1-1	CAWSVQAAEAFF
TRBV27	TRBJ2-7	CASSSLLYEQYF
TRBV7-9	TRBJ1-1	CASGTGTEAFF
TRBV29-1	TRBJ1-4	CSAHIGTNEKLFF
TRBV28	TRBJ2-7	CASSSLAGVSYEQYF
TRBV30	TRBJ1-2	CAWSVNKGSGYTF
TRBV7-8	TRBJ2-7	CASNPLGQEISYEQYF
TRBV7-9	TRBJ2-2	CASSPTGGNTGELFF
TRBV30	TRBJ2-4	CAWTLGNIQYF
TRBV29-1	TRBJ1-1	CSPLGGRYTEAFF
TRBV5-6	TRBJ2-7	CASSADPAYEQYF
TRBV27	TRBJ1-6	CASSAAGISPLHF
TRBV30	TRBJ1-1	CAWSVQQATEAFF
TRBV9	TRBJ1-2	CASSVADTGGAKGYTF
TRBV5-1	TRBJ2-7	CASSPGHNSYEQYF
TRBV5-1	TRBJ2-7	CASSFTRQGGSYEQYF
TRBV29-1	TRBJ2-5	CSVTPGDREETQYF
TRBV7-9	TRBJ2-1	CASSPGQGDLSSYNEQFF
TRBV2	TRBJ2-7	CASNRDYADNSYEQYF
TRBV5-4	TRBJ1-1	CASSLGGGNTEAFF
TRBV30	TRBJ1-2	CAWSVTSVGDGYTF
TRBV30	TRBJ1-5	CAWSLGQGTSPQHF
TRBV30	TRBJ2-3	CAWSSDGTDTQYF
TRBV7-8	TRBJ1-5	CASSLTASNQPQHF
TRBV13	TRBJ2-1	CASQDRTASYNEQFF
TRBV7-9	TRBJ1-1	CASSLTGGEAFF
TRBV10-3	TRBJ2-7	CAISEVEVSYEQYF
TRBV29-1	TRBJ2-7	CSVDRGDRETYEQYF
TRBV15	TRBJ2-7	CATSPSGGKSYEQYF
TRBV2	TRBJ1-1	CASSEPGNTEAFF
TRBV25-1	TRBJ2-3	CASSEQTSGGWDTQYF